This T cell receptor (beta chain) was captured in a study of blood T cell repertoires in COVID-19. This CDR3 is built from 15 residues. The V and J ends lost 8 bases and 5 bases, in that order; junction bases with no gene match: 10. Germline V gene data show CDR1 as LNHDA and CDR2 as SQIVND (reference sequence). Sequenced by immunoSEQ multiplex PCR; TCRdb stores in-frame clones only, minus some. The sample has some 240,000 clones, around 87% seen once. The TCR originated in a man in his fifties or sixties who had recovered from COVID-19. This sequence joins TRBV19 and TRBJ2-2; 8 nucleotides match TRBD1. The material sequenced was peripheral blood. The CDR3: CASGRTGYRTGELFF. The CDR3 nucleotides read TGTGCCAGTGGAAGGACAGGGTATAGGACCGGGGAGCTGTTTTTT. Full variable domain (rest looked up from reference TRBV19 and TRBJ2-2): DGGITQSPKYLFRKEGQNVTLSCEQNLNHDAMYWYRQDPGQGLRLIYYSQIVNDFQKGDIAEGYSVSREKKESFPLTVTSAQKNPTAFYLCASGRTGYRTGELFFGEGSRLTVL.